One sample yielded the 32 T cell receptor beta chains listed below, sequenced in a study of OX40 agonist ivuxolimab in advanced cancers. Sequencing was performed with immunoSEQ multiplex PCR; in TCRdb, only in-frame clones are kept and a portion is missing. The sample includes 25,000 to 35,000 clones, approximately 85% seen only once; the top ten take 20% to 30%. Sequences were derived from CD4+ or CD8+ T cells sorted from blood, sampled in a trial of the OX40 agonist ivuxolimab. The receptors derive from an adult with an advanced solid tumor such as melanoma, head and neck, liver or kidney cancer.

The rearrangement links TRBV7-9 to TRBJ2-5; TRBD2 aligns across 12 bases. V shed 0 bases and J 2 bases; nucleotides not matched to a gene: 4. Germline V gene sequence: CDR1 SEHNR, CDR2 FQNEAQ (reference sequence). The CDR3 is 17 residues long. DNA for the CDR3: TGTGCCAGCAGCTTAGCAAGGACTAGCGGGGTGCAAGAGACCCAGTACTTC. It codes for CASSLARTSGVQETQYF.

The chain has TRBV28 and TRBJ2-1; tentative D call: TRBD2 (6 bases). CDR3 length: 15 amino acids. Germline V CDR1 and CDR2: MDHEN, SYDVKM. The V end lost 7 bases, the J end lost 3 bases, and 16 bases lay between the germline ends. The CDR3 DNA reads TGTGCCAGCACTGACACCGGGACTTTCTACAATGAGCAGTTCTTC. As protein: CASTDTGTFYNEQFF.

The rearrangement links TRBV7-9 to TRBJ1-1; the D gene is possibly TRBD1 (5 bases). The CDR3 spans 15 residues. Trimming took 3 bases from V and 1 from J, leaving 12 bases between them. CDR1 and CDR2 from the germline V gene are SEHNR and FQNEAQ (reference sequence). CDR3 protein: CASSFRQKTNTEAFF. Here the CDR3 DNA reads TGTGCCAGCAGCTTCAGACAGAAAACGAACACTGAAGCTTTCTTT. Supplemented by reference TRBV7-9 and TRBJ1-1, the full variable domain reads DTGVSQNPRHKITKRGQNVTFRCDPISEHNRLYWYRQTLGQGPEFLTYFQNEAQLEKSRLLSDRFSAERPKGSFSTLEIQRTEQGDSAMYLCASSFRQKTNTEAFFGQGTRLTVV.

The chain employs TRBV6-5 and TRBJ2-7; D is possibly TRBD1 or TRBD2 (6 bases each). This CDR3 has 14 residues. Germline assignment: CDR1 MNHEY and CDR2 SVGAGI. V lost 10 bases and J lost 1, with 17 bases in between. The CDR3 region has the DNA TGTGCCACAACTATCGGAGGGGGGTCCTACGAGCAGTACTTC. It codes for CATTIGGGSYEQYF.

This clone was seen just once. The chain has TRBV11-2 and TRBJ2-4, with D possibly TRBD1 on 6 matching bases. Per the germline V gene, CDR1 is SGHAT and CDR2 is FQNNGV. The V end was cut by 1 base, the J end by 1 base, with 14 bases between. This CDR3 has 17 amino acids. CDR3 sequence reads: CASSLAGQTSAKNIQYF. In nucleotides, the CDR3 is TGTGCCAGCAGCTTAGCGGGACAAACGAGCGCCAAAAACATTCAGTACTTC.

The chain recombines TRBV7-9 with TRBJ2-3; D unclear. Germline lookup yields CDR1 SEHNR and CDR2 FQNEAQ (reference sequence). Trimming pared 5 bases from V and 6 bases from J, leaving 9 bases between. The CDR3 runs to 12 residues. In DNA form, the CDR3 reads TGTGCCAGCAGCCCTCGATGGGATACGCAGTATTTT. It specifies CASSPRWDTQYF.

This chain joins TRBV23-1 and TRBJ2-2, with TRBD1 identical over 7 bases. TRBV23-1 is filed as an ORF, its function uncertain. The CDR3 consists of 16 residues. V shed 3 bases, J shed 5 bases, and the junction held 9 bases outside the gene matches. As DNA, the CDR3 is TGCGCCAGCAGTCACCCCGAAACAGGGGCAACCGGGGAGCTGTTTTTT. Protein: CASSHPETGATGELFF.

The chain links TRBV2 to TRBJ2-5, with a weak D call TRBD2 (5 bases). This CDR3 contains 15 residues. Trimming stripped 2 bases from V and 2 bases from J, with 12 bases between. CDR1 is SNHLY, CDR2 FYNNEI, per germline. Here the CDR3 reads CASSEWRAGQETQYF. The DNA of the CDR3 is TGTGCCAGCAGTGAATGGCGGGCAGGACAAGAGACCCAGTACTTC.

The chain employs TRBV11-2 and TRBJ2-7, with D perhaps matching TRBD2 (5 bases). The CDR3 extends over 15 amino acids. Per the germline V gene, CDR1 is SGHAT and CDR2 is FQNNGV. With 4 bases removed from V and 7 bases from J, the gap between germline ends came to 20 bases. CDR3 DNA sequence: TGTGCCAGCAGCTCCTCTTCCGGGCCGAGGAGGGAGCAGTACTTC. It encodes CASSSSSGPRREQYF.

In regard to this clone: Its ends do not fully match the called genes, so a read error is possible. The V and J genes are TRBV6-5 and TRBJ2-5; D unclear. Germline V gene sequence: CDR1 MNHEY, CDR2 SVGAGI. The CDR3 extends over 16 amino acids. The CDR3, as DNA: TGTGCCAGCAGTTTTCGGGTTCTGAACCCCCAAGGGACCCAGTACTTC. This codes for CASSFRVLNPQGTQYF.

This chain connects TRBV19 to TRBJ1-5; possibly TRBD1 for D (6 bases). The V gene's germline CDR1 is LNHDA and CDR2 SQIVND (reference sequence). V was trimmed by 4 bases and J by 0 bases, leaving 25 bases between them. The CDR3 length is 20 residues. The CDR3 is CASSSLIRGATKHSNQPQHF. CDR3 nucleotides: TGTGCCAGTAGTAGCCTTATCAGGGGAGCTACGAAGCATAGCAATCAGCCCCAGCATTTT.

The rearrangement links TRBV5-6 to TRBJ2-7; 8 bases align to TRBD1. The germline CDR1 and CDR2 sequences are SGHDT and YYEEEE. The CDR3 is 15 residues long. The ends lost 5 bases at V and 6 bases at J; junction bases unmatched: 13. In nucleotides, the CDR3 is TGTGCCAGCAGGGGCAGGGGGCGGATCAGTGGCGAGCAGTACTTC. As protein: CASRGRGRISGEQYF.

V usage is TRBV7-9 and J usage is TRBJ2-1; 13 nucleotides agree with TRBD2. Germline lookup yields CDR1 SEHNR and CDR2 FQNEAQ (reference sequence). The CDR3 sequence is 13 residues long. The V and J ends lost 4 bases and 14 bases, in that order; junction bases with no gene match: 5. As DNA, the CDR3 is TGTGCCAGCAGCTCAGGGACTAGCGGGAAGGAGTTCTTC. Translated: CASSSGTSGKEFF. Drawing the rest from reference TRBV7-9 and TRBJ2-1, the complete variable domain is DTGVSQNPRHKITKRGQNVTFRCDPISEHNRLYWYRQTLGQGPEFLTYFQNEAQLEKSRLLSDRFSAERPKGSFSTLEIQRTEQGDSAMYLCASSSGTSGKEFFGPGTRLTVL.

The CDR3 spells CASSLGQGDGELFF. The DNA of the CDR3 is TGCGCCAGCAGCCTAGGACAGGGGGACGGGGAGCTGTTTTTT. The chain uses TRBV4-1 and TRBJ2-2; 10 bases are shared with TRBD1. The ends lost 4 bases at V and 7 bases at J; junction bases unmatched: 3. The germline V gene has CDR1 MGHRA and CDR2 YSYEKL. There are 14 residues in the CDR3.

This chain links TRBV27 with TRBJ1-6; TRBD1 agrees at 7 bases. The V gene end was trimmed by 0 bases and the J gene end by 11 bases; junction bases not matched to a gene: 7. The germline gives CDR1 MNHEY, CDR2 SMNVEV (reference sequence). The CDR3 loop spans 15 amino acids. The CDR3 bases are TGTGCCAGCAGTTTATCAAGGGACAGATTGACACCCCTCCACTTT. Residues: CASSLSRDRLTPLHF.

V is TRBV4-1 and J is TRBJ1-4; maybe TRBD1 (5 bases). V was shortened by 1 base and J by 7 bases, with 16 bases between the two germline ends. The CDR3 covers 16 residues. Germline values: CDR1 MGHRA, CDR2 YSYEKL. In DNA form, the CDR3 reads TGCGCCAGCAGCCAAGGTGGCCAGGGAGTTAGTGAAAAACTGTTTTTT. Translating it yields CASSQGGQGVSEKLFF.

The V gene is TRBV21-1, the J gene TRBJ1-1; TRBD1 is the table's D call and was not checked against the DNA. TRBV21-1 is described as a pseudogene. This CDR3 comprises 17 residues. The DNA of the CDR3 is TGTGCCAGCAGCAAGGGACAGGCGACCTCAATGAACACTGAAGCTTTCTTT. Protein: CASSKGQATSMNTEAFF.

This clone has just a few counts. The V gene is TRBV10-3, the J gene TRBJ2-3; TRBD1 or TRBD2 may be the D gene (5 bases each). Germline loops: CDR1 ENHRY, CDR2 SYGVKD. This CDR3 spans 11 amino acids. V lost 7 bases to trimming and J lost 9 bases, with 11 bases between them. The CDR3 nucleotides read TGTGCCATCACCCCTGGGGGAACGCAGTATTTT. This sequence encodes CAITPGGTQYF.

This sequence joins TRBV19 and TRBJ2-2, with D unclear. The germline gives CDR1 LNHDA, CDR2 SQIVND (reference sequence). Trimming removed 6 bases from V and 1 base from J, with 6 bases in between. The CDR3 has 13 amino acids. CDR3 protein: CASRDLNTGELFF. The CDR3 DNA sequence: TGTGCCAGTAGGGATTTGAACACCGGGGAGCTGTTTTTT.

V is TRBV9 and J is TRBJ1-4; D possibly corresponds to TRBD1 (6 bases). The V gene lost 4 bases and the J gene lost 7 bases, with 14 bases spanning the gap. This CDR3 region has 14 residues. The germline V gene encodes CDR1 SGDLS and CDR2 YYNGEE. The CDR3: CASSSGAGVEKLFF. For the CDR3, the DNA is TGTGCCAGCAGCTCCGGGGCAGGGGTTGAAAAACTGTTTTTT.

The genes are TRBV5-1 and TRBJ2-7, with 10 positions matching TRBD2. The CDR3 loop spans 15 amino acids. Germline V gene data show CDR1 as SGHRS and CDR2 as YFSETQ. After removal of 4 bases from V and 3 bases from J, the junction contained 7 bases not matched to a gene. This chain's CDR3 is CASSPAASGSYEQYF. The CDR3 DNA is TGCGCCAGCAGCCCGGCGGCTAGCGGGAGCTACGAGCAGTACTTC.

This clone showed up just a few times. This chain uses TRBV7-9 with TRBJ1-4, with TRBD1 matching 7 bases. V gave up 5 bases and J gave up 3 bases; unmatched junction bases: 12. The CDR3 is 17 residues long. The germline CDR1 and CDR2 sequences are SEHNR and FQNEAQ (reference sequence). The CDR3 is CASSPKQGTRANEKLFF. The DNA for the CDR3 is TGTGCCAGCAGCCCCAAACAGGGGACTCGGGCTAATGAAAAACTGTTTTTT.

The CDR3 spells CASTDRGYEQYF. CDR3 bases: TGTGCCAGCACGGACAGGGGATACGAGCAGTACTTC. V usage is TRBV2 and J usage is TRBJ2-7; TRBD1 matches at 9 bases. The germline CDR1 and CDR2 sequences are SNHLY and FYNNEI. V trimming: 7 bases; J trimming: 4 bases; junction bases outside the gene matches: 2. This CDR3 is 12 amino acids long. Using reference TRBV2 and TRBJ2-7 for the parts outside the CDR3, the full variable domain is EPEVTQTPSHQVTQMGQEVILRCVPISNHLYFYWYRQILGQKVEFLVSFYNNEISEKSEIFDDQFSVERPDGSNFTLKIRSTKLEDSAMYFCASTDRGYEQYFGPGTRLTVT.

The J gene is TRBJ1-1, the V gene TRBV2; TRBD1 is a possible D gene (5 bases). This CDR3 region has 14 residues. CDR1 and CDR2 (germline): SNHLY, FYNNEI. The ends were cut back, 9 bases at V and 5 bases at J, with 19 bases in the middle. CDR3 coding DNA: TGTGCCAGAGCAGATTTCACAGGTTTGACTGAAGCTTTCTTT. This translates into CARADFTGLTEAFF.

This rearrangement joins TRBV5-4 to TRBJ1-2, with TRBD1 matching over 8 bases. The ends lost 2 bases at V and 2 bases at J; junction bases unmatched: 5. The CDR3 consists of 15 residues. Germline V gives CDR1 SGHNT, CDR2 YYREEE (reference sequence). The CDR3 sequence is CASSLGQGTNYGYTF. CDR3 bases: TGTGCCAGCAGCTTAGGACAGGGAACGAACTATGGCTACACCTTC.

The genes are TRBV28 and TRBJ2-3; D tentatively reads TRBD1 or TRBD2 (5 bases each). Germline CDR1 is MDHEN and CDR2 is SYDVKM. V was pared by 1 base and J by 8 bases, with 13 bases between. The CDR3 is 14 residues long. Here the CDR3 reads CASSLSLHGGTQYF. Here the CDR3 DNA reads TGTGCCAGCAGTTTATCCCTCCATGGGGGTACGCAGTATTTT. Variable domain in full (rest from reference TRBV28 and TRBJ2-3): DVKVTQSSRYLVKRTGEKVFLECVQDMDHENMFWYRQDPGLGLRLIYFSYDVKMKEKGDIPEGYSVSREKKERFSLILESASTNQTSMYLCASSLSLHGGTQYFGPGTRLTVL.

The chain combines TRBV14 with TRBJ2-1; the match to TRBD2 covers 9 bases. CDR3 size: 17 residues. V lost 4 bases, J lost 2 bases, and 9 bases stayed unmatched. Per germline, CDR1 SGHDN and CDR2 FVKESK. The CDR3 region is CASSPWPGTSPYNEQFF. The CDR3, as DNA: TGTGCCAGCAGCCCGTGGCCCGGGACTAGCCCCTACAATGAGCAGTTCTTC. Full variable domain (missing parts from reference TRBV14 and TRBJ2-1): EAGVTQFPSHSVIEKGQTVTLRCDPISGHDNLYWYRRVMGKEIKFLLHFVKESKQDESGMPNNRFLAERTGGTYSTLKVQPAELEDSGVYFCASSPWPGTSPYNEQFFGPGTRLTVL.

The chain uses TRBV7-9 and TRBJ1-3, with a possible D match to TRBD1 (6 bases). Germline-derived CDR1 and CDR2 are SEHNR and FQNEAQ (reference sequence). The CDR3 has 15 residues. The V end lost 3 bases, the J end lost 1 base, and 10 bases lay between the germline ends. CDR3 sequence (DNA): TGTGCCAGCAGCTTCATGGGGGCTTCTGGAAACACCATATATTTT. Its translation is CASSFMGASGNTIYF.

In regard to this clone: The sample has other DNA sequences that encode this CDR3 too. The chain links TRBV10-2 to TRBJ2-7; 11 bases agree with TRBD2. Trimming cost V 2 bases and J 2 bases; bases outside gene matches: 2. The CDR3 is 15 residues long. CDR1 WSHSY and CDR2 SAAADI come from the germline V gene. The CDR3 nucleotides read TGCGCCAGCAGTGAGAGACTAGCGGGGACCTACGAGCAGTACTTC. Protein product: CASSERLAGTYEQYF.

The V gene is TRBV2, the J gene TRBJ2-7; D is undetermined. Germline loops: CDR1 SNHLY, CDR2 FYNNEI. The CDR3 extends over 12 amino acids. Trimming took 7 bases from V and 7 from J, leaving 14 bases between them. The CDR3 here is CASKGTLKEQYF. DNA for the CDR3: TGTGCCAGCAAGGGCACCCTAAAGGAGCAGTACTTC.

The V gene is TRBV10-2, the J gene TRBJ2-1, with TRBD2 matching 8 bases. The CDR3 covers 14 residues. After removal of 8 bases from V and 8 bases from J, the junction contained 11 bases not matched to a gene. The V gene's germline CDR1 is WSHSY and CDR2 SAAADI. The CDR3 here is CASLGRTSWDEQFF. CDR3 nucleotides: TGCGCCAGCCTCGGGAGGACTAGCTGGGATGAGCAGTTCTTC.

CDR3 DNA: TGTGCCAGCAGTGAAAGTTTTATGGGGACTAGCGGGAGCCTATACGAGCAGTACTTC. Translation: CASSESFMGTSGSLYEQYF. V usage is TRBV2 and J usage is TRBJ2-7; 14 bases align to TRBD2. The CDR3 covers 19 residues. J lost 4 bases, V lost 2 bases, and 13 bases had no gene match. The V gene's germline CDR1 is SNHLY and CDR2 FYNNEI.